This passage covers 17 T cell receptor beta chains from one sample sequenced in a study of CD8+CD57+ T cells in acquired aplastic anemia. The TCR beta profiling, which covered VDJ combination and CDR3 sequence, was carried out using genomic DNA as the template. TCRdb itself ran the reads through MiXCR, one entry per CDR3 protein. The sample consists of some 130,000 distinct CDR3 sequences, less than 45% of them appearing once. Sequencing used sorted CD4+, CD8+, or CD8+CD57+ T cells (not recorded which) from PBMCs. These receptors all come from a human donor in good health, serving as a control.

As to this clonotype: A read error is likely, as this CDR3 ends without the conserved phenylalanine or tryptophan. The DNA is left out, because the CDR3 cannot be placed on it with certainty; the CDR3 is given as TCRdb lists it. This chain uses TRBV5-1 with TRBJ2-7. The CDR3 comprises 8 residues, both ends counted. Germline V gene sequence: CDR1 SGHRS, CDR2 YFSETQ. CDR3 sequence reads: CASSLDLR.

This clonotype was seen repeatedly, ten times or more. The V gene is TRBV19, the J gene TRBJ2-3; D ambiguous. This CDR3 contains 14 residues. Trimming took off 1 base at V and 2 bases at J, with 7 bases between the two ends. The V gene's germline CDR1 is LNHDA and CDR2 SQIVND (reference sequence). This CDR3 is CASSIALDTDTQYF. CDR3 sequence (DNA): TGTGCCAGTAGTATAGCCCTAGACACAGATACGCAGTATTTT.

V is TRBV10-3 and J is TRBJ1-2; TRBD1 matches 7 bases. Losses at the gene ends were 0 bases for V and 2 bases for J; bases not matched to a gene: 0. The CDR3 is 14 residues long. The germline V gene has CDR1 ENHRY and CDR2 SYGVKD. The CDR3: CAISESGQNYGYTF. The CDR3 DNA reads TGTGCCATCAGTGAGTCGGGACAGAACTATGGCTACACCTTC.

Many counts were recorded for this clonotype. This sequence joins TRBV15 and TRBJ1-2; D not certain. V was clipped by 0 bases and J by 6 bases, with 11 bases between them. Looked up from germline, CDR1 is LNHNV and CDR2 is YYDKDF (reference sequence). This CDR3 is 14 amino acids long. In DNA form, the CDR3 reads TGTGCCACCAGCAGAGACTGGCAGGAGAATGGCTACACCTTC. This gives the protein CATSRDWQENGYTF.

This clonotype appeared many times. The rearrangement uses TRBV29-1 and TRBJ1-1; D is undetermined. V lost 3 bases, J lost 3 bases, and 11 bases lay in between. This CDR3 has 13 residues. CDR1 is SQVTM, CDR2 ANQGSEA, per germline. As DNA, the CDR3 is TGCAGCGTTGAGGTCGTTCTGGACACTGAAGCTTTCTTT. Protein: CSVEVVLDTEAFF.

This clonotype appeared many times. V usage is TRBV24-1 and J usage is TRBJ2-3; D is unclear. With 5 bases removed from V and 6 bases from J, the gap between germline ends came to 11 bases. From germline, CDR1 is KGHDR and CDR2 SFDVKD. The CDR3 consists of 13 residues. The CDR3 nucleotides are TGTGCCACCAGTGCCTTGGGGTTTGATACGCAGTATTTT. This translates into CATSALGFDTQYF.

This clonotype was observed at least ten times. The chain has TRBV3-1 and TRBJ2-5, with 9 bases lining up with TRBD2. The CDR3 covers 17 residues. CDR1 is LGHDT and CDR2 is YNNKEL in the germline V gene (reference sequence). J gave up 5 bases and V 0 bases, and 10 bases lay outside the gene matches. The CDR3 here is CASSQDFASGVVETQYF. Written as DNA, the CDR3 is TGTGCCAGCAGCCAAGATTTTGCTAGCGGGGTGGTGGAGACCCAGTACTTC.

Ten or more counts support this clonotype. This rearrangement joins TRBV9 to TRBJ1-3, with D perhaps matching TRBD1 (5 bases). The length of the CDR3 is 16 residues. Germline assignment: CDR1 SGDLS and CDR2 YYNGEE. Deletions cut 3 bases from V and 0 bases from J, with 13 bases between. CDR3 sequence (DNA): TGTGCCAGCAGCGAGGGACGGCTGCACTCTGGAAACACCATATATTTT. Amino acids: CASSEGRLHSGNTIYF.

This clonotype was picked up a small number of times. This chain uses TRBV20-1 with TRBJ2-3, with D maybe TRBD2 (6 bases). In germline, CDR1 is DFQATT, CDR2 SNEGSKA (reference sequence). The length of the CDR3 is 14 residues. Trimming shortened V by 6 bases and J by 0 bases, and 13 bases separated the two germline ends. For the CDR3, the DNA is TGCAGTGCCGACGGGGGTCATAGCACAGATACGCAGTATTTT. It specifies CSADGGHSTDTQYF.

This clonotype was picked up many times. The chain links TRBV6-1 to TRBJ2-1, with unresolved D. The CDR3 is made up of 13 amino acids. Germline CDR1 and CDR2: MNHNS and SASEGT. The germline V and J ends were trimmed by 5 bases and 7 bases, with 12 bases remaining between them. The CDR3 spells CASSPHGRNEQFF. The CDR3 DNA reads TGTGCCAGCAGTCCCCACGGTCGGAATGAGCAGTTCTTC.

The V and J genes are TRBV25-1 and TRBJ2-7, with D tentatively TRBD1 (6 bases). The CDR3 is 15 amino acids. Germline V gene sequence: CDR1 MGHDK, CDR2 SYGVNS. The V and J ends lost 6 bases and 0 bases respectively, with 15 bases between them. For the CDR3, the DNA is TGTGCCAGCAGGTACAGGGTTGCAGGCTCCTACGAGCAGTACTTC. Its translation is CASRYRVAGSYEQYF.

The chain uses TRBV2 and TRBJ1-2; TRBD1 matches at 7 bases. V lost 8 bases, J lost 3 bases, and 9 bases stayed unmatched. Germline CDR1 and CDR2: SNHLY and FYNNEI. CDR3 size: 14 residues. The CDR3 here is CASRQGGTDYGYTF. The CDR3 DNA reads TGTGCCAGCCGGCAGGGGGGTACGGACTATGGCTACACCTTC. The complete variable domain, with remaining parts taken from reference TRBV2 and TRBJ1-2, reads EPEVTQTPSHQVTQMGQEVILRCVPISNHLYFYWYRQILGQKVEFLVSFYNNEISEKSEIFDDQFSVERPDGSNFTLKIRSTKLEDSAMYFCASRQGGTDYGYTFGSGTRLTVV.

Comments on this clonotype: Sequence at one end of the junction differs from germline and may be a read error. This chain connects TRBV6-1 to TRBJ2-3; maybe TRBD2 (5 bases). The CDR3 runs 16 residues. Germline CDR1 reads MNHNS; CDR2 reads SASEGT. This CDR3 reads CAGSASRDGSTDTQYF. CDR3 bases: TGTGCCGGCAGCGCGAGTCGGGATGGGAGCACAGATACGCAGTATTTT.

To note about this clonotype: A junction boundary mismatches the germline segment, possibly from a read error. V is TRBV6-1 and J is TRBJ2-3; 10 nucleotides match TRBD2. Looked up from germline, CDR1 is MNHNS and CDR2 is SASEGT. The CDR3 length is 16 residues. CDR3 nucleotides: TGTGGCAGCAGTGAGGGCCTAGCGGGAGTGATGCATACGCGGTATTTT. It specifies CGSSEGLAGVMHTRYF.

The CDR3 here is CATSRGQNSPLHF. The CDR3, as DNA: TGTGCCACCAGCAGGGGACAGAATTCACCCCTCCACTTT. The chain is built from TRBV15 and TRBJ1-6, with TRBD1 matching over 7 bases. Germline assignment: CDR1 LNHNV and CDR2 YYDKDF (reference sequence). V shed 3 bases, J shed 7 bases, and the junction held 0 bases outside the gene matches. CDR3 size: 13 residues.

Within the sample, this clonotype is medium-sized. V is TRBV10-1 and J is TRBJ2-7, with D unclear. CDR1 is WNHNN, CDR2 SYGVQD, per germline (reference sequence). V was trimmed by 0 bases and J by 9 bases, leaving 9 bases between them. CDR3 size: 12 residues. The CDR3 here is CASSESTFGQYF. DNA for the CDR3: TGCGCCAGCAGTGAGTCGACTTTCGGGCAGTACTTC.

Comment on this clonotype: A much larger clone sits a single nucleotide away, making a read error possible. The CDR3 DNA reads TGTGCCAGCAGCACCGGGGGACTAGTAAGGGGTGAGCAGTTCTTC. Protein: CASSTGGLVRGEQFF. This rearrangement joins TRBV11-1 to TRBJ2-1; 8 positions match TRBD2. This CDR3 contains 15 residues. Looked up from germline, CDR1 is SGHAT and CDR2 is FQDESV (reference sequence). Germline trimming cut 5 bases from V and 9 bases from J; bases unmatched to any gene: 12.